This entry lists 27 T cell receptor beta chains sequenced from one sample in a study of T cell responses to AZD1222 COVID-19 vaccine. Clones were sequenced by immunoSEQ multiplex PCR, and TCRdb holds only the in-frame ones, with some missing. The sample records about 120,000 clones, about 85% being singletons. The sequences come from peripheral blood, collected 28 days after the second AZD1222 dose. These receptors all come from an adult who received the AZD1222 COVID-19 vaccine.

The chain couples TRBV10-3 to TRBJ2-3, with 11 positions matching TRBD1. The V and J ends lost 4 bases and 2 bases, in that order; junction bases with no gene match: 8. Per germline, CDR1 ENHRY and CDR2 SYGVKD. CDR3 length: 17 residues. The CDR3 loop is CAISAKGTGGITDTQYF. As DNA, the CDR3 is TGTGCCATCAGTGCCAAAGGGACAGGGGGTATCACAGATACGCAGTATTTT.

This sequence joins TRBV28 and TRBJ1-6, with a tentative D call TRBD1 (5 bases). The ends were cut back, 6 bases at V and 14 bases at J, with 14 bases in the middle. The CDR3 is 12 amino acids. Germline V CDR1 and CDR2: MDHEN, SYDVKM. The CDR3 reads CASSGDGWSLHF. Here the CDR3 DNA reads TGTGCCAGCAGCGGGGACGGCTGGTCCCTCCACTTT.

The chain links TRBV24-1 to TRBJ1-2, with D uncertain. The CDR3 contains 11 residues. V was trimmed by 5 bases and J by 8 bases, leaving 8 bases between them. The germline V gene has CDR1 KGHDR and CDR2 SFDVKD. The CDR3 DNA follows: TGTGCCACCAGTGTCCAGGCGGGCTACACCTTC. Translation gives CATSVQAGYTF.

The chain employs TRBV19 and TRBJ1-4; TRBD1 aligns across 10 bases. CDR3 length: 16 amino acids. V was pared by 5 bases and J by 3 bases, with 6 bases of the junction left unmatched. The germline CDR1 and CDR2 sequences are LNHDA and SQIVND (reference sequence). This CDR3 is CASSAGQGTANEKLFF. For the CDR3, the DNA is TGTGCCAGTAGTGCGGGACAGGGGACGGCTAATGAAAAACTGTTTTTT. The complete variable domain, with remaining parts taken from reference TRBV19 and TRBJ1-4, reads DGGITQSPKYLFRKEGQNVTLSCEQNLNHDAMYWYRQDPGQGLRLIYYSQIVNDFQKGDIAEGYSVSREKKESFPLTVTSAQKNPTAFYLCASSAGQGTANEKLFFGSGTQLSVL.

This chain connects TRBV19 to TRBJ1-2; no clear D gene. From germline, CDR1 is LNHDA and CDR2 SQIVND (reference sequence). V was shortened by 1 base and J by 8 bases, with 14 bases between the two germline ends. The CDR3 runs 14 residues. Here the CDR3 DNA reads TGTGCCAGTAGTATAGGGTTACAGACGGGAGGCTACACCTTC. Protein: CASSIGLQTGGYTF.

The chain recombines TRBV3-1 (or the pseudogene TRBV3-2) with TRBJ1-1; D is unclear. Germline CDR1 reads LGHDT; CDR2 reads YNNKEL (reference sequence). Trimming stripped 1 base from V and 10 bases from J, with 16 bases between. CDR3 length: 14 amino acids. CDR3 in DNA: TGTGCCAGCAGCCAAGTCGGGCCCACGGCCCGAGCTTTCTTT. This gives the protein CASSQVGPTARAFF.

The sample holds a few counts of this clone. J is TRBJ1-1 and V is TRBV14; D perhaps matches TRBD1 (5 bases). The V gene lost 1 base and the J gene lost 2 bases, with 11 bases spanning the gap. Germline assignment: CDR1 SGHDN and CDR2 FVKESK. The CDR3 has 15 amino acids. The CDR3: CASSQVGWGNTEAFF. CDR3 nucleotide sequence: TGTGCCAGCAGCCAAGTGGGCTGGGGCAACACTGAAGCTTTCTTT.

The rearrangement joins TRBV5-4 to TRBJ2-3; 12 bases line up with TRBD2. The germline CDR1 and CDR2 sequences are SGHNT and YYREEE (reference sequence). Trimming removed 2 bases from V and 7 bases from J; junction bases left unmatched: 8. This CDR3 is 16 amino acids long. CDR3 region: CASSFNLAGGIHTQYF. The CDR3 DNA sequence: TGTGCCAGCAGCTTTAACCTAGCGGGGGGGATCCATACGCAGTATTTT.

The chain has TRBV18 and TRBJ2-2, with D perhaps TRBD1 or TRBD2 (5 bases each). The germline gives CDR1 KGHSH, CDR2 LQKENI. V was pared by 6 bases and J by 4 bases, with 18 bases between. The CDR3 has 16 residues. CDR3 residues: CASSYAGTTGTGELFF. The CDR3, as DNA: TGTGCCAGCTCTTATGCCGGGACGACGGGCACCGGGGAGCTGTTTTTT.

The chain recombines TRBV13 with TRBJ2-2; 14 positions agree with TRBD2. This CDR3 region has 18 residues. With V trimmed by 4 bases and J by 0 bases, 4 bases remained unmatched. Germline loops: CDR1 PRHDT, CDR2 FYEKMQ (reference sequence). CDR3 coding DNA: TGTGCCAGCAGCTCTTGGACTAGCGGGGGGCCGAACACCGGGGAGCTGTTTTTT. Translation: CASSSWTSGGPNTGELFF.

The rearrangement links TRBV6-1 to TRBJ1-2, with D possibly being TRBD1 (5 bases). V shed 3 bases and J shed 8 bases, with 13 bases lying between them. There are 13 residues in the CDR3. Germline values: CDR1 MNHNS, CDR2 SASEGT. The CDR3 sequence is CASSDQGGGGYTF. The DNA of the CDR3 is TGTGCCAGCAGTGACCAGGGTGGTGGAGGCTACACCTTC.

The chain is built from TRBV7-2 and TRBJ1-6; 9 bases agree with TRBD1. V lost 5 bases to trimming and J lost 10 bases; unmatched junction nucleotides: 6. This CDR3 is built from 14 residues. Germline values: CDR1 SGHTA, CDR2 FQGNSA. CDR3: CASSHRDRASPLHF. For the CDR3, the DNA is TGTGCCAGCAGCCACCGGGACAGGGCCTCACCCCTCCACTTT.

The CDR3 nucleotides are TGTGCCAGCAGCTTAGGTCTATCCGAGCAGTACTTC. This translates into CASSLGLSEQYF. V gene TRBV5-4 combines with J gene TRBJ2-7; D remains ambiguous. The germline gives CDR1 SGHNT, CDR2 YYREEE (reference sequence). The CDR3 length is 12 residues. V lost 2 bases to trimming and J lost 6 bases, with 9 bases between them. Together with reference TRBV5-4 and TRBJ2-7, the CDR3 gives the full variable domain: ETGVTQSPTHLIKTRGQQVTLRCSSQSGHNTVSWYQQALGQGPQFIFQYYREEENGRGNFPPRFSGLQFPNYSSELNVNALELDDSALYLCASSLGLSEQYFGPGTRLTVT.

The chain has TRBV30 and TRBJ1-4; possibly TRBD1 for D (6 bases). The CDR3 sequence is 12 residues long. Trimming took 3 bases from V and 13 from J, leaving 15 bases between them. The germline V gene has CDR1 GTSNPN and CDR2 SVGIG (reference sequence). Here the CDR3 DNA reads TGTGCCTGGAGCCCCGGGACACTGCGACTGTTTTTT. As protein: CAWSPGTLRLFF.

The V gene is TRBV5-1, the J gene TRBJ1-2; D perhaps matches TRBD1 (5 bases). CDR1 is SGHRS, CDR2 YFSETQ, per germline. The CDR3 runs to 14 residues. Deletions cut 5 bases from V and 2 bases from J, with 13 bases between. DNA of the CDR3: TGCGCCAGCAGTTGGGGACCGAACAACTATGGCTACACCTTC. This gives the protein CASSWGPNNYGYTF.

V and J are TRBV4-1 and TRBJ1-1; unclear D gene. Germline V gene lookup returns CDR1 MGHRA and CDR2 YSYEKL. CDR3 length: 14 amino acids. The V gene lost 3 bases and the J gene lost 3 bases, with 11 bases spanning the gap. The CDR3 reads CASSQVSLDTEAFF. The DNA for the CDR3 is TGCGCCAGCAGCCAGGTCAGCCTCGACACTGAAGCTTTCTTT.

This rearrangement joins TRBV6-6 to TRBJ1-3, with TRBD1 matching 7 bases. The CDR3 has 14 amino acids. Trimming took 4 bases from V and 4 from J; bases not matched to a gene: 4. The germline V gene has CDR1 MNHNY and CDR2 SVGAGI (reference sequence). The CDR3 is CASSSTGAGNTIYF. Here the CDR3 DNA reads TGTGCCAGCAGTTCAACAGGGGCGGGAAACACCATATATTTT.

The chain combines TRBV13 with TRBJ2-2; D unclear. The CDR3 extends over 15 amino acids. Germline V gene data show CDR1 as PRHDT and CDR2 as FYEKMQ (reference sequence). Trimming took off 5 bases at V and 2 bases at J, with 12 bases between the two ends. CDR3 DNA sequence: TGTGCCAGCAGCCGCAGCGCTCACAACACCGGGGAGCTGTTTTTT. Protein sequence: CASSRSAHNTGELFF.

The chain joins TRBV10-3 to TRBJ1-5, with D maybe TRBD1 (5 bases). Trimming cost V 4 bases and J 0 bases, with 7 bases left between them. The germline V gene encodes CDR1 ENHRY and CDR2 SYGVKD. The CDR3 contains 14 residues. CDR3 sequence: CAISGQYSNQPQHF. CDR3 DNA: TGTGCCATCAGTGGACAGTATAGCAATCAGCCCCAGCATTTT.

This chain connects TRBV6-2 or TRBV6-3 to TRBJ2-1; no clear D gene. Germline V lookup: CDR1 MNHEY, CDR2 SVGEGT. Trimming cost V 4 bases and J 8 bases, with 6 bases left between them. CDR3 size: 11 residues. Here the CDR3 DNA reads TGTGCCAGCAGTTGGTCCTATGAGCAGTTCTTC. This codes for CASSWSYEQFF.

J is TRBJ1-5 and V is TRBV15; TRBD1 matches at 9 bases. The V gene's germline CDR1 is LNHNV and CDR2 YYDKDF (reference sequence). With V trimmed by 5 bases and J by 4 bases, 0 bases remained unmatched. The length of the CDR3 is 13 residues. As DNA, the CDR3 is TGTGCCACCAGCGGGACAGGGAATCAGCCCCAGCATTTT. It yields the protein CATSGTGNQPQHF.

The chain has TRBV9 and TRBJ2-7; unclear D gene. The CDR3 consists of 13 residues. Germline CDR1 reads SGDLS; CDR2 reads YYNGEE. Trimming left V 2 bases short and J 2 bases short, with 8 bases between. The CDR3 nucleotides read TGTGCCAGCAGCGTGGACGCGACCTACGAGCAGTACTTC. This codes for CASSVDATYEQYF.

The V call is TRBV5-1, the J call TRBJ2-1, with 10 bases matching TRBD2. The J segment lost 3 bases and the V segment lost 0 bases, leaving 12 bases of the junction unmatched. The germline V gene encodes CDR1 SGHRS and CDR2 YFSETQ. CDR3 length: 19 amino acids. CDR3 sequence (DNA): TGCGCCAGCAGCTTGGCCCGGGTAGCGGGGGGATCCTTCTACAATGAGCAGTTCTTC. Translation: CASSLARVAGGSFYNEQFF.

V gene TRBV19 combines with J gene TRBJ2-3; D might be TRBD1 (5 bases). The CDR3 extends over 13 amino acids. V lost 6 bases and J lost 4, with 11 bases in between. CDR1 and CDR2 from the germline V gene are LNHDA and SQIVND (reference sequence). CDR3 bases: TGTGCCAGTAGACAGAAAGGGGCAGATACGCAGTATTTT. Its protein is CASRQKGADTQYF. Based on the CDR3 plus reference TRBV19 and TRBJ2-3, the full variable domain is DGGITQSPKYLFRKEGQNVTLSCEQNLNHDAMYWYRQDPGQGLRLIYYSQIVNDFQKGDIAEGYSVSREKKESFPLTVTSAQKNPTAFYLCASRQKGADTQYFGPGTRLTVL.

The genes are TRBV7-6 and TRBJ1-1, with no clear D. The CDR3 spans 12 residues. CDR1 is SGHVS, CDR2 FNYEAQ, per germline. Trimming stripped 5 bases from V and 4 bases from J, with 8 bases between. The CDR3 nucleotides read TGTGCCAGCAGCCCAGATCCCACTGAAGCTTTCTTT. This encodes CASSPDPTEAFF.

The CDR3 loop reads CAITLGTSPAEQYF. DNA for the CDR3: TGTGCCATCACCTTAGGGACTTCGCCGGCCGAGCAGTACTTC. The genes are TRBV10-3 and TRBJ2-7; D possibly corresponds to TRBD2 (6 bases). CDR1 ENHRY and CDR2 SYGVKD come from the germline V gene. This CDR3 has 14 residues. The ends were cut back, 7 bases at V and 6 bases at J, with 19 bases in the middle.

The V gene is TRBV6-2 or TRBV6-3, the J gene TRBJ1-5; 7 nucleotides agree with TRBD1. V was pared by 5 bases and J by 4 bases, with 5 bases of the junction left unmatched. Germline V gene data show CDR1 as MNHEY and CDR2 as SVGEGT. The CDR3 totals 14 residues. CDR3 in amino acids: CASSRQGGNQPQHF. CDR3 sequence (DNA): TGTGCCAGCAGTAGACAGGGTGGAAATCAGCCCCAGCATTTT.